These 19 T cell receptor beta chains share one sample of origin, sequenced in a study of blood T cell repertoires in COVID-19. Generated by immunoSEQ multiplex PCR, the TCRdb table keeps only in-frame clones and is missing some. Found here are approximately 59,000 clones, approximately 80% of them singletons; the top ten hold 3.5%. Sequencing used peripheral blood. The receptors were gathered from an elderly woman with acute or convalescent COVID-19.

The chain combines TRBV18 with TRBJ2-3; 9 nucleotides match TRBD1. The germline CDR1 and CDR2 sequences are KGHSH and LQKENI. The CDR3 runs to 17 residues. V lost 2 bases to trimming and J lost 3 bases; unmatched junction nucleotides: 9. The CDR3 bases are TGTGCCAGCTCACCATTACAGGGGGCAGGAGGGACAGATACGCAGTATTTT. As protein: CASSPLQGAGGTDTQYF.

In this sample, this clone turned up once. The CDR3 region has the DNA TGCGCCAGCAGCCATGCTTCCGGACAGGCGTTTCAGCCCCAGCATTTT. Translation gives CASSHASGQAFQPQHF. The chain links TRBV4-1 to TRBJ1-5, with TRBD1 identical over 7 bases. The CDR3 sequence is 16 residues long. The germline V gene encodes CDR1 MGHRA and CDR2 YSYEKL. V shed 3 bases, J shed 6 bases, and the junction held 11 bases outside the gene matches.

This chain joins TRBV25-1 and TRBJ1-3, with TRBD1 as a possible D gene (5 bases). The V end was cut by 4 bases, the J end by 3 bases, with 10 bases between. From germline, CDR1 is MGHDK and CDR2 SYGVNS. The CDR3 totals 14 residues. The CDR3 here is CASSAGEVGNTIYF. As DNA, the CDR3 is TGTGCCAGCAGTGCGGGGGAGGTTGGAAACACCATATATTTT.

The rearrangement uses TRBV5-1 and TRBJ2-7; 7 bases match TRBD2. The V and J ends lost 0 bases and 4 bases, in that order; junction bases with no gene match: 4. The CDR3 is 14 residues long. From germline, CDR1 is SGHRS and CDR2 YFSETQ. The CDR3 region is CASSLVGTTYEQYF. DNA for the CDR3: TGCGCCAGCAGCTTGGTAGGGACTACTTACGAGCAGTACTTC.

CDR3 sequence reads: CASSLDGGGADTQYF. CDR3 nucleotide sequence: TGTGCCAGCAGCTTAGACGGGGGAGGGGCAGATACGCAGTATTTT. The chain employs TRBV11-2 and TRBJ2-3, with 7 bases that match TRBD2. This CDR3 spans 15 amino acids. Germline V lookup: CDR1 SGHAT, CDR2 FQNNGV. The V and J ends lost 0 bases and 4 bases, in that order; junction bases with no gene match: 4.

The V gene is TRBV9, the J gene TRBJ2-5; TRBD2 might be the D (5 bases). CDR1 is SGDLS, CDR2 YYNGEE, per germline. CDR3 length equals 15 residues. The germline V and J ends were trimmed by 0 bases and 0 bases, with 9 bases remaining between them. The CDR3: CASSVGGSYQETQYF. The DNA of the CDR3 is TGTGCCAGCAGCGTAGGCGGGTCGTACCAAGAGACCCAGTACTTC.

The V gene is TRBV11-2, the J gene TRBJ1-5; the D gene is possibly TRBD1 (5 bases). Germline V gene sequence: CDR1 SGHAT, CDR2 FQNNGV. V lost 1 base to trimming and J lost 7 bases, with 8 bases between them. The CDR3 spans 13 residues. The DNA for the CDR3 is TGTGCCAGCAGCTTAGTCAGGGAACAGCCCCAGCATTTT. Translated, it gives CASSLVREQPQHF.

V is TRBV5-1 and J is TRBJ2-7; the match to TRBD2 covers 8 bases. CDR1 is SGHRS and CDR2 is YFSETQ in the germline V gene. V lost 4 bases and J lost 1; bases outside the gene matches: 10. This CDR3 contains 16 residues. CDR3: CASSAGRGSRSYEQYF. In DNA, the CDR3 is TGCGCCAGCAGCGCCGGGAGGGGGAGTAGATCCTACGAGCAGTACTTC. The variable domain in full, with the rest retrieved from reference TRBV5-1 and TRBJ2-7, is KAGVTQTPRYLIKTRGQQVTLSCSPISGHRSVSWYQQTPGQGLQFLFEYFSETQRNKGNFPGRFSGRQFSNSRSEMNVSTLELGDSALYLCASSAGRGSRSYEQYFGPGTRLTVT.

This chain links TRBV2 with TRBJ2-6, with D maybe TRBD1 (5 bases). This CDR3 contains 16 residues. Germline V CDR1 and CDR2: SNHLY, FYNNEI. Trimming left V 4 bases short and J 3 bases short, with 13 bases between. CDR3 nucleotide sequence: TGTGCCAGCAGTGGTTCAGGGTCCAGTGGGGCCAACGTCCTGACTTTC. It translates to CASSGSGSSGANVLTF.

CDR3 loop: CSARDILEAFF. The CDR3 region has the DNA TGCAGTGCTAGAGATATCCTTGAAGCTTTCTTT. This rearrangement joins TRBV20-1 to TRBJ1-1, with D unclear. Per the germline V gene, CDR1 is DFQATT and CDR2 is SNEGSKA (reference sequence). The germline V and J ends were trimmed by 0 bases and 7 bases, with 6 bases remaining between them. CDR3 size: 11 residues.

The chain combines TRBV24-1 with TRBJ2-5; no definite D call. The germline CDR1 and CDR2 sequences are KGHDR and SFDVKD. The V and J ends lost 7 bases and 0 bases respectively, with 8 bases between them. CDR3 length: 13 residues. The CDR3 region has the DNA TGTGCCACCAGGCCCAGCGACCAAGAGACCCAGTACTTC. Residues: CATRPSDQETQYF.

The chain combines TRBV27 with TRBJ2-1; D is possibly TRBD1 (6 bases). Looked up from germline, CDR1 is MNHEY and CDR2 is SMNVEV (reference sequence). Trimming removed 5 bases at V and 3 bases at J, with 8 bases between. The CDR3 is made up of 13 amino acids. The CDR3 loop is CASSVDSYNEQFF. CDR3 bases: TGTGCCAGCAGTGTGGACAGCTACAATGAGCAGTTCTTC.

The CDR3 loop is CASSPGQSLFYEQYF. The CDR3 coding sequence is TGTGCCAGCAGCCCGGGACAGTCCCTTTTCTACGAGCAGTACTTC. The V and J genes are TRBV14 and TRBJ2-7; 7 bases fit TRBD1. Germline V gene sequence: CDR1 SGHDN, CDR2 FVKESK. The CDR3 is 15 amino acids. J lost 3 bases, V lost 4 bases, and 9 bases had no gene match.

This chain joins TRBV30 and TRBJ1-5, with D unclear. The germline gives CDR1 GTSNPN, CDR2 SVGIG (reference sequence). V dropped 1 base and J dropped 1 base, with 5 bases sitting between them. The CDR3 extends over 13 amino acids. The DNA for the CDR3 is TGTGCCTGGAGTGGAGGGAGCAATCAGCCCCAGCATTTT. It translates to CAWSGGSNQPQHF.

The chain recombines TRBV24-1 with TRBJ2-7; 7 bases are shared with TRBD1. The length of the CDR3 is 17 residues. V lost 3 bases, J lost 6 bases, and 16 bases stayed unmatched. Germline values: CDR1 KGHDR, CDR2 SFDVKD. The CDR3 sequence: CATSDNTGELFLGEQYF. Here the CDR3 DNA reads TGTGCCACCAGTGATAACACAGGGGAACTATTCTTGGGCGAGCAGTACTTC.

The V call is TRBV4-3, the J call TRBJ2-1, with D possibly being TRBD2 (6 bases). CDR3 length equals 15 residues. The V and J ends lost 2 bases and 0 bases respectively, with 8 bases between them. Germline V gene sequence: CDR1 LGHNA, CDR2 YSLEER. CDR3 region: CASSQPGSSYNEQFF. The CDR3 DNA is TGCGCCAGCAGCCAACCCGGGAGCTCCTACAATGAGCAGTTCTTC.

The sample holds a few counts of this clone. This rearrangement joins TRBV7-2 to TRBJ1-5; D not resolved. The CDR3 is 14 amino acids. V gave up 4 bases and J gave up 0 bases, with 7 bases separating them. The germline V gene has CDR1 SGHTA and CDR2 FQGNSA. Here the CDR3 reads CASSSHYSNQPQHF. The CDR3 DNA follows: TGTGCCAGCAGCTCTCACTATAGCAATCAGCCCCAGCATTTT.

The V and J genes are TRBV12-3 or TRBV12-4 and TRBJ2-5; perhaps TRBD1 as D (6 bases). Trimming pared 2 bases from V and 3 bases from J, leaving 7 bases between. This CDR3 spans 13 amino acids. Here the CDR3 reads CASSLNREETQYF. CDR3 bases: TGTGCCAGCAGTTTAAACAGGGAAGAGACCCAGTACTTC.

This clone was seen only a few times. J is TRBJ1-5 and V is TRBV28, with D perhaps matching TRBD1 (6 bases). The V gene's germline CDR1 is MDHEN and CDR2 SYDVKM. The CDR3 covers 14 residues. V was trimmed by 6 bases and J by 4 bases, leaving 13 bases between them. The CDR3 DNA sequence: TGTGCCAGCAGACCGGTAGGGGGTAATCAGCCCCAGCATTTT. It is translated as CASRPVGGNQPQHF.